The rows below give T cell receptor beta chains drawn from one sample of a study of blood T cell repertoires in COVID-19. Sequenced by immunoSEQ multiplex PCR; TCRdb stores in-frame clones only, minus some. This sample has roughly 170,000 clones, with about 80% found just once. Sequenced material: PBMCs or T cells enriched from blood (not recorded which). All receptors derive from a man aged 50 to 60 who had recovered from COVID-19. Both conserved end residues are part of each CDR3. Each record gives: J gene, V gene, D gene, clone size, CDR3 protein, CDR3 DNA. D genes are given only for firm matches. Expanded clones are given a class, and other clones once, few, many or no size at all.

j_gene: TRBJ2-7; v_gene: TRBV4-3; d_gene: NA; abundance: NA; CDR3aa: CASSQVGGAVYEQYF; CDR3nt: TGCGCCAGCAGCCAAGTTGGGGGGGCGGTCTACGAGCAGTACTTC
j_gene: TRBJ1-5; v_gene: TRBV19; d_gene: TRBD1; abundance: NA; CDR3aa: CASSIDPGKGAYSNQPQHF; CDR3nt: TGTGCCAGTAGTATAGATCCAGGGAAGGGGGCCTATAGCAATCAGCCCCAGCATTTT
j_gene: TRBJ1-4; v_gene: TRBV19; d_gene: NA; abundance: NA; CDR3aa: CASSIDLAGRATNEKLFF; CDR3nt: TGTGCCAGTAGTATAGATCTGGCAGGGCGAGCAACTAATGAAAAACTGTTTTTT
j_gene: TRBJ2-1; v_gene: TRBV5-1; d_gene: TRBD1; abundance: NA; CDR3aa: CASSAGTGYNEQFF; CDR3nt: TGCGCCAGCAGCGCCGGGACAGGTTACAATGAGCAGTTCTTC
j_gene: TRBJ1-3; v_gene: TRBV19; d_gene: NA; abundance: NA; CDR3aa: CASSANSGNTIYF; CDR3nt: TGTGCCAGTAGCGCGAATTCTGGAAACACCATATATTTT
j_gene: TRBJ2-2; v_gene: TRBV12-5; d_gene: NA; abundance: NA; CDR3aa: CASGLVLSPVAGELFF; CDR3nt: TGTGCTAGTGGTTTGGTACTCTCCCCGGTGGCCGGGGAGCTGTTTTTT
j_gene: TRBJ1-4; v_gene: TRBV7-9; d_gene: NA; abundance: NA; CDR3aa: CASSLGSGDSEKLFF; CDR3nt: TGTGCCAGCAGCTTAGGTTCAGGGGATAGTGAAAAACTGTTTTTT
j_gene: TRBJ2-3; v_gene: TRBV5-1; d_gene: TRBD1; abundance: once; CDR3aa: CASRPTDRGYDTQYF; CDR3nt: TGCGCCAGCAGACCGACGGACAGGGGTTACGATACGCAGTATTTT
j_gene: TRBJ1-6; v_gene: TRBV28; d_gene: NA; abundance: NA; CDR3aa: CASTQLPVASPLHF; CDR3nt: TGTGCCAGCACCCAACTACCAGTAGCTTCACCCCTCCACTTT
j_gene: TRBJ2-7; v_gene: TRBV7-9; d_gene: NA; abundance: NA; CDR3aa: CASSLAVDSSYEQYF; CDR3nt: TGTGCCAGCAGCTTAGCGGTGGACAGCTCCTACGAGCAGTACTTC
j_gene: TRBJ2-7; v_gene: TRBV19; d_gene: NA; abundance: few; CDR3aa: CASRSNRATAYEQYF; CDR3nt: TGTGCCAGTAGAAGTAACAGGGCAACAGCCTACGAGCAGTACTTC
j_gene: TRBJ2-5; v_gene: TRBV7-2; d_gene: NA; abundance: NA; CDR3aa: CASSPGLWEQETQYF; CDR3nt: TGTGCCAGCAGCCCCGGACTTTGGGAGCAAGAGACCCAGTACTTC
j_gene: TRBJ1-3; v_gene: TRBV19; d_gene: NA; abundance: NA; CDR3aa: CASSPDTSSGNTIYF; CDR3nt: TGTGCCAGTAGCCCGGACACCTCCTCTGGAAACACCATATATTTT
j_gene: TRBJ2-3; v_gene: TRBV9; d_gene: NA; abundance: NA; CDR3aa: CASSVAGNTDTQYF; CDR3nt: TGTGCCAGCAGCGTAGCGGGGAACACAGATACGCAGTATTTT
j_gene: TRBJ1-5; v_gene: TRBV4-1; d_gene: TRBD1; abundance: NA; CDR3aa: CASSQGRYWQGAIQPQHF; CDR3nt: TGCGCCAGCAGCCAAGGTCGATACTGGCAGGGGGCAATTCAGCCCCAGCATTTT
j_gene: TRBJ1-2; v_gene: TRBV3-1/TRBV3-2; d_gene: NA; abundance: few; CDR3aa: CASSPIQATGRFNYGYTF; CDR3nt: TGTGCCAGCAGCCCCATCCAAGCTACAGGGAGATTTAACTATGGCTACACCTTC
j_gene: TRBJ1-5; v_gene: TRBV2; d_gene: NA; abundance: NA; CDR3aa: CASSEERWGGQPQHF; CDR3nt: TGTGCCAGCAGTGAAGAAAGGTGGGGCGGCCAGCCCCAGCATTTT
j_gene: TRBJ1-1; v_gene: TRBV4-1; d_gene: NA; abundance: NA; CDR3aa: CASTTQWRAGTEAFF; CDR3nt: TGCGCCAGCACCACTCAATGGAGGGCGGGCACTGAAGCTTTCTTT
j_gene: TRBJ2-3; v_gene: TRBV19; d_gene: NA; abundance: NA; CDR3aa: CASRGGPAIDTQYF; CDR3nt: TGTGCCAGTAGGGGGGGGCCTGCAATAGATACGCAGTATTTT
j_gene: TRBJ1-1; v_gene: TRBV6-5; d_gene: NA; abundance: NA; CDR3aa: CASTANGRTEAFF; CDR3nt: TGTGCCAGCACCGCGAACGGGAGAACTGAAGCTTTCTTT
j_gene: TRBJ1-3; v_gene: TRBV19; d_gene: TRBD1; abundance: once; CDR3aa: CASSRTHGTGEHFRRF; CDR3nt: TGTGCCAGTAGTCGAACTCACGGGACAGGGGAACACTTTCGGCGTTTT
j_gene: TRBJ2-5; v_gene: TRBV2; d_gene: TRBD1; abundance: NA; CDR3aa: CASSEGQGAGETQYF; CDR3nt: TGTGCCAGCAGTGAGGGTCAGGGGGCGGGGGAGACCCAGTACTTC
j_gene: TRBJ1-3; v_gene: TRBV30; d_gene: TRBD1; abundance: once; CDR3aa: CAWKIPQGAGNTIYF; CDR3nt: TGTGCCTGGAAGATCCCACAGGGGGCTGGAAACACCATATATTTT
j_gene: TRBJ1-2; v_gene: TRBV5-4; d_gene: TRBD1; abundance: NA; CDR3aa: CASSLRQGANGYTF; CDR3nt: TGTGCCAGCAGCTTGAGACAGGGGGCAAATGGCTACACCTTC
j_gene: TRBJ1-2; v_gene: TRBV4-1; d_gene: TRBD1; abundance: once; CDR3aa: CASSQDLGRGLTGGYTF; CDR3nt: TGCGCCAGCAGCCAAGATTTAGGCAGGGGGCTTACGGGGGGCTACACCTTC
j_gene: TRBJ2-3; v_gene: TRBV2; d_gene: NA; abundance: NA; CDR3aa: CASSQDGGNTDTQYF; CDR3nt: TGTGCCAGCAGCCAAGATGGGGGCAACACAGATACGCAGTATTTT
j_gene: TRBJ1-4; v_gene: TRBV21-1; d_gene: NA; abundance: NA; CDR3aa: CASSKKKLGEREEKLFF; CDR3nt: TGTGCCAGCAGCAAGAAAAAGCTCGGGGAGCGCGAGGAAAAACTGTTTTTT
j_gene: TRBJ1-1; v_gene: TRBV6-2/TRBV6-3; d_gene: NA; abundance: NA; CDR3aa: CASSYERTEAFF; CDR3nt: TGTGCCAGCAGTTACGAGAGGACTGAAGCTTTCTTT
j_gene: TRBJ2-1; v_gene: TRBV4-1; d_gene: NA; abundance: NA; CDR3aa: CASSQITGNVWNEQFF; CDR3nt: TGCGCCAGCAGCCAAATTACAGGGAATGTTTGGAATGAGCAGTTCTTC
j_gene: TRBJ1-4; v_gene: TRBV25-1; d_gene: NA; abundance: NA; CDR3aa: CASSGRTANEKLFF; CDR3nt: TGTGCCAGCAGTGGACGGACAGCAAATGAAAAACTGTTTTTT
j_gene: TRBJ1-1; v_gene: TRBV9; d_gene: NA; abundance: NA; CDR3aa: CASSVAPGVGMGTEAFF; CDR3nt: TGTGCCAGCAGCGTAGCCCCCGGGGTCGGGATGGGCACTGAAGCTTTCTTT
j_gene: TRBJ2-6; v_gene: TRBV27; d_gene: NA; abundance: NA; CDR3aa: CASSPQGQSGANVLTF; CDR3nt: TGTGCCAGCAGTCCCCAGGGGCAATCTGGGGCCAACGTCCTGACTTTC
j_gene: TRBJ1-2; v_gene: TRBV7-9; d_gene: NA; abundance: NA; CDR3aa: CASSLVGASHGYTF; CDR3nt: TGTGCCAGCAGCTTAGTGGGGGCTAGCCATGGCTACACCTTC
j_gene: TRBJ1-5; v_gene: TRBV2; d_gene: TRBD1; abundance: NA; CDR3aa: CASSTTGLGNQPQHF; CDR3nt: TGTGCCAGCAGTACGACAGGGTTAGGGAATCAGCCCCAGCATTTT
j_gene: TRBJ1-5; v_gene: TRBV7-2; d_gene: NA; abundance: NA; CDR3aa: CASSLIGGRYQPQHF; CDR3nt: TGTGCCAGCAGCTTAATCGGGGGACGATATCAGCCCCAGCATTTT
j_gene: TRBJ1-1; v_gene: TRBV2; d_gene: NA; abundance: NA; CDR3aa: CASSEPGGTEAFF; CDR3nt: TGTGCCAGCAGTGAACCCGGGGGCACTGAAGCTTTCTTT
j_gene: TRBJ2-7; v_gene: TRBV7-9; d_gene: TRBD2; abundance: NA; CDR3aa: CASSQTSGGSSSYEQYF; CDR3nt: TGTGCCAGCAGCCAGACTAGCGGGGGGTCGAGCTCCTACGAGCAGTACTTC
j_gene: TRBJ2-2; v_gene: TRBV2; d_gene: NA; abundance: NA; CDR3aa: CASNWQGNGELFF; CDR3nt: TGTGCCAGCAATTGGCAGGGGAACGGGGAGCTGTTTTTT
j_gene: TRBJ2-5; v_gene: TRBV6-6; d_gene: NA; abundance: NA; CDR3aa: CASSLTPLETQYF; CDR3nt: TGTGCCAGCAGTCTAACACCCTTGGAGACCCAGTACTTC
j_gene: TRBJ1-4; v_gene: TRBV10-3; d_gene: NA; abundance: NA; CDR3aa: CAISEDPVGEKLFF; CDR3nt: TGTGCCATCAGTGAGGATCCGGTCGGTGAAAAACTGTTTTTT
j_gene: TRBJ2-3; v_gene: TRBV29-1; d_gene: TRBD1; abundance: NA; CDR3aa: CSVEWAWGQGVGTQYF; CDR3nt: TGCAGCGTTGAATGGGCATGGGGACAGGGAGTTGGTACGCAGTATTTT
j_gene: TRBJ1-5; v_gene: TRBV4-3; d_gene: NA; abundance: NA; CDR3aa: CASSQGTGWDQPQHF; CDR3nt: TGCGCCAGCAGCCAAGGAACAGGGTGGGATCAGCCCCAGCATTTT
j_gene: TRBJ2-7; v_gene: TRBV18; d_gene: TRBD1; abundance: NA; CDR3aa: CASSARQGYEQYF; CDR3nt: TGTGCCAGCTCAGCGAGACAGGGCTACGAGCAGTACTTC
j_gene: TRBJ2-7; v_gene: TRBV25-1; d_gene: NA; abundance: NA; CDR3aa: CASSDVTYEQYF; CDR3nt: TGTGCCAGCAGTGATGTCACCTACGAGCAGTACTTC
j_gene: TRBJ1-2; v_gene: TRBV19; d_gene: NA; abundance: NA; CDR3aa: CASSPIQGNYGYTF; CDR3nt: TGTGCCAGTAGCCCTATACAGGGAAACTATGGCTACACCTTC
j_gene: TRBJ2-5; v_gene: TRBV29-1; d_gene: TRBD1; abundance: once; CDR3aa: CSVEDPRGLETQYF; CDR3nt: TGCAGCGTTGAAGATCCTAGGGGGCTGGAGACCCAGTACTTC
j_gene: TRBJ1-6; v_gene: TRBV11-2; d_gene: TRBD1; abundance: few; CDR3aa: CASSFRGQGLSPLHF; CDR3nt: TGTGCCAGCAGCTTTAGGGGACAGGGCCTTTCACCCCTCCACTTT
j_gene: TRBJ2-1; v_gene: TRBV3-1/TRBV3-2; d_gene: NA; abundance: once; CDR3aa: CASSQLDRGEQFF; CDR3nt: TGTGCCAGCAGCCAACTTGACCGAGGAGAGCAGTTCTTC
j_gene: TRBJ1-1; v_gene: TRBV18; d_gene: NA; abundance: NA; CDR3aa: CASSYGEGNTEAFF; CDR3nt: TGTGCCAGCTCATACGGGGAGGGGAACACTGAAGCTTTCTTT
j_gene: TRBJ1-1; v_gene: TRBV7-2; d_gene: NA; abundance: NA; CDR3aa: CASSLGRRVNTEAFF; CDR3nt: TGTGCCAGCAGCTTAGGACGGCGGGTGAACACTGAAGCTTTCTTT